This T cell receptor (beta chain) was captured in a study of T-cell reconstitution after alpha-beta-depleted transplantation in children. As it was prepared, the TCRbeta library received unique molecular identifiers. Each CDR3 protein is one row after TCRdb ran MiXCR on the PCR reads. Counted here are some 280,000 distinct CDR3 sequences, roughly 9.5% occurring once; the ten biggest clones make up around 10%. CDR3 length: 14 residues. Germline V lookup: CDR1 DFQATT, CDR2 SNEGSKA (reference sequence). Deletions cut 6 bases from V and 2 bases from J, with 13 bases between. The chain recombines TRBV20-1 with TRBJ2-2; D might be TRBD1 (6 bases). The TCR sequence derives from a human donor who donated a stem cell graft to a child with SCID. The sample consisted of PBMCs from the stem cell graft donor, taken from the stem cell graft. The CDR3 DNA reads TGCAGTGCCGCTAAACAGGGAAACACCGGGGAGCTGTTTTTT. Translating it yields CSAAKQGNTGELFF.